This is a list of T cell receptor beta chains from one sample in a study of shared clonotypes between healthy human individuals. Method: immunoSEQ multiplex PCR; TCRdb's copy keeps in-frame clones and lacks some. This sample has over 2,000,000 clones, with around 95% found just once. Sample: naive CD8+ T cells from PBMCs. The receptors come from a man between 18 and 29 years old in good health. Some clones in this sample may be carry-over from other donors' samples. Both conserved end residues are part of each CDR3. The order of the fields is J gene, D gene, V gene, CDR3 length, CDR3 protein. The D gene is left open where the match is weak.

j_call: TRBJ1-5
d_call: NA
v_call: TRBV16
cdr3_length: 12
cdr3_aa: CASSLGSQPQHF

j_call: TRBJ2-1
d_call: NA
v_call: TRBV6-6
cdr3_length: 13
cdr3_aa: CASSYVGTTSAFF

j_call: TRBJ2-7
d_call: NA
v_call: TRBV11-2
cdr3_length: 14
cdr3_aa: CASSLVPGSYEQYF

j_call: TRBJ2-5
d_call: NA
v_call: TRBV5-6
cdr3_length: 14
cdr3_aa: CASSLGAGKETQYF

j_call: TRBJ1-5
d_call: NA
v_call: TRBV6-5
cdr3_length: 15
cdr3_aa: CASSYSSAPNQPQHF

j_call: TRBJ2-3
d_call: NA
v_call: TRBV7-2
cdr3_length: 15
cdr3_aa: CASSAKVTSWDTQYF

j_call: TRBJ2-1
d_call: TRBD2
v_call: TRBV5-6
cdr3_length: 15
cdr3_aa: CASSLTSGFRNEQFF

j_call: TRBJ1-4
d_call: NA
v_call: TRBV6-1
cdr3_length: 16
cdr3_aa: CASSEIGGWGVEKLFF

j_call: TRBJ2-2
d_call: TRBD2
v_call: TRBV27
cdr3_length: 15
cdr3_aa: CASIGLAGGAGELFF

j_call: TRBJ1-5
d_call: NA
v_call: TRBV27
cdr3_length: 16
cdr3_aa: CASSREGVKGNQPQHF

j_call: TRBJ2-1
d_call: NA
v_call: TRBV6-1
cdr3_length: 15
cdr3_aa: CASATGTRPYNEQFF

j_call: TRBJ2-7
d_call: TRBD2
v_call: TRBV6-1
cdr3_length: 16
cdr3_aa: CASSEALAGGEYEQYF